This T cell receptor beta chain was found in a study of post-analysis software for immune sequencing data. This clonotype was seen just once. The antigen is undetermined. Regarding the study as a whole: Relative to controls, patients with multiple sclerosis showed significantly lower normalized Chao1 diversity.

Incorporated into the TCR beta cDNA libraries were unique molecular identifiers, which served to reduce PCR and sequencing biases. T cells, about 0.85 to 11 million of them, yielded some 510,000 cDNA molecules. Using its own MiXCR run on the PCR reads, TCRdb lists one record per CDR3 protein. The table includes 150,000 to 200,000 distinct CDR3 sequences, approximately 30% detected once. The sequencing sample was made of blood. The receptor comes from a girl aged 10-17 years with multiple sclerosis.

CDR3 amino acids: CASGPYRYDTRGLLAYEQYF. CDR3 in DNA: TGTGCCAGCGGGCCCTATCGATACGACACGAGGGGTTTGTTAGCCTACGAGCAGTACTTC. This sequence joins TRBV27 and TRBJ2-7; D may correspond to TRBD1 or TRBD2 (5 bases each). The V end was cut by 8 bases, the J end by 2 bases, with 34 bases between. The CDR3 contains 20 residues. CDR1 and CDR2 from the germline V gene are MNHEY and SMNVEV (reference sequence).